The T cell receptor beta chain described here comes from a study of tumor-infiltrating lymphocytes in primary liver carcinoma. In the study overall: The cohort included men and women aged 30 to 69 years. Among the tumors, stages were T1-T3 N0M0 and sizes about 4 to 11 cm. Study-level findings and limits: The study found a significantly higher top-250-clone fraction in tumors than in blood (p = 0.039).

Making TCR beta cDNA involved approximately 520 ng total RNA and a constant-region primer. Construction of TCR beta libraries relied on three successive nested multiplex PCR rounds employing slightly modified ARM-PCR. TCRdb re-analysed the multiplex PCR reads in MiXCR, keeping a single row per CDR3 protein. The sample lists around 25,000 distinct CDR3 sequences; over 60% were seen once. Joint extraction of RNA and DNA used roughly 20-32 mg of bulk tissue that was unsorted. Tumor samples each held over 90% viable tumor cells. About this clonotype itself: Its antigen remains unknown. The junction departs from germline at one end; a sequencing error may be responsible.

This receptor was obtained from a woman aged 25-40 years with primary liver carcinoma and hepatitis B virus infection. The sequencing sample was made of liver tumor tissue from sampling region 5. Subset defined: tumor region T5, tumor centre.

The CDR3 protein is CASSRLAGGYEQLF. Here the CDR3 DNA reads TGTGCCAGCAGCCGACTAGCTGGGGGGTATGAGCAGTTGTTC. The rearrangement joins TRBV11-3 to TRBJ2-1; 7 bases are shared with TRBD2. Germline values: CDR1 SGHNT, CDR2 YENEEA. The CDR3 covers 14 residues.